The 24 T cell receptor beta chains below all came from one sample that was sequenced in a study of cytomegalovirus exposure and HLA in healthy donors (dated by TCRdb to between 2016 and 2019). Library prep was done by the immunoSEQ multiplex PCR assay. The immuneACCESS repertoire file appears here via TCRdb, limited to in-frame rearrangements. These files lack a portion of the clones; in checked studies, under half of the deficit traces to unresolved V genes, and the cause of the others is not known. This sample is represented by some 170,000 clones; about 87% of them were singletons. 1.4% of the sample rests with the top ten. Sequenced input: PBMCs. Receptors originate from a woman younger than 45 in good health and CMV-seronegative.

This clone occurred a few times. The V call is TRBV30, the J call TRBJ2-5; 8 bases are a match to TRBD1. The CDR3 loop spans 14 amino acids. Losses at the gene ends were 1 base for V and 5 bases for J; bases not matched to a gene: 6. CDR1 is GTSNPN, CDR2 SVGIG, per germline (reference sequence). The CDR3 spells CAWSGAGGWETQYF. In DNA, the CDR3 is TGTGCCTGGAGTGGGGCAGGGGGCTGGGAGACCCAGTACTTC.

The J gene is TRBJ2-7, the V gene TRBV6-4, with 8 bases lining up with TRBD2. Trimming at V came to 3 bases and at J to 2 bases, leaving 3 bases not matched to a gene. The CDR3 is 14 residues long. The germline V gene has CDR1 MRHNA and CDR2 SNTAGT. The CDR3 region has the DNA TGTGCCAGCAGTGAACGGGGGGGCCCCTACGAGCAGTACTTC. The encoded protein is CASSERGGPYEQYF.

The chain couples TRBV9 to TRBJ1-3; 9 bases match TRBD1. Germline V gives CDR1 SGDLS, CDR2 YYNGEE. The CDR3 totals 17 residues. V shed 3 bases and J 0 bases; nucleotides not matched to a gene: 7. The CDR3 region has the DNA TGTGCCAGCAGCGCCAGACAGGGGGTCCCCTCTGGAAACACCATATATTTT. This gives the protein CASSARQGVPSGNTIYF.

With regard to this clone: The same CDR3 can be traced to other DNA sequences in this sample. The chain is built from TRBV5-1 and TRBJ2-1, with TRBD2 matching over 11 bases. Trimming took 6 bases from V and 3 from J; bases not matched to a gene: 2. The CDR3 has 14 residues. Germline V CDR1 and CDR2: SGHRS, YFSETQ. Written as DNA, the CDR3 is TGCGCCAGCACTACTAGCGGGGGCTACAATGAGCAGTTCTTC. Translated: CASTTSGGYNEQFF.

The CDR3 is CASRLDGSSGNTIYF. CDR3 nucleotides: TGTGCCAGCAGACTAGACGGGAGCTCTGGAAACACCATATATTTT. This rearrangement joins TRBV2 to TRBJ1-3; D is unresolved. Germline CDR1 and CDR2: SNHLY and FYNNEI. The CDR3 runs 15 residues. V was pared by 6 bases and J by 0 bases, with 12 bases between.

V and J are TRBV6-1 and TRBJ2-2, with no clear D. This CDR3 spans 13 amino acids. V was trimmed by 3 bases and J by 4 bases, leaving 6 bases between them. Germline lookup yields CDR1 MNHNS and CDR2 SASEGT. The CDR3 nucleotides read TGTGCCAGCAGTGAGCAGGCCACCGGGGAGCTGTTTTTT. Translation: CASSEQATGELFF.

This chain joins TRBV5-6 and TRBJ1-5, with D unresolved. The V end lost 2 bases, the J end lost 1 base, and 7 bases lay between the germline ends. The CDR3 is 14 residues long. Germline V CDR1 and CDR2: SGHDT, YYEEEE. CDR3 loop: CASSFLASNQPQHF. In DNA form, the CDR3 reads TGTGCCAGCAGCTTTTTAGCGAGCAATCAGCCCCAGCATTTT. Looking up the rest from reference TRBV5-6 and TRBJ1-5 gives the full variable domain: DAGVTQSPTHLIKTRGQQVTLRCSPKSGHDTVSWYQQALGQGPQFIFQYYEEEERQRGNFPDRFSGHQFPNYSSELNVNALLLGDSALYLCASSFLASNQPQHFGDGTRLSIL.

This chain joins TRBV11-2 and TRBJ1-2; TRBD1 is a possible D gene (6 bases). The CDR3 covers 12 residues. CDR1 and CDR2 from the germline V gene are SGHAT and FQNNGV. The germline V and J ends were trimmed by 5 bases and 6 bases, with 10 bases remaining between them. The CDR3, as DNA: TGTGCCAGCAGCACAGGGTCCCATGGCTACACCTTC. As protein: CASSTGSHGYTF.

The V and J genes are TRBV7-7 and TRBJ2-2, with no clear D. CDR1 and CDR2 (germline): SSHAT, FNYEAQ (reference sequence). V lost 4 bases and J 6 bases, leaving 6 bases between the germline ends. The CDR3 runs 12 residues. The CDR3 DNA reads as TGTGCCAGCAGCTCGCTATCCGGGGAGCTGTTTTTT. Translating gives CASSSLSGELFF.

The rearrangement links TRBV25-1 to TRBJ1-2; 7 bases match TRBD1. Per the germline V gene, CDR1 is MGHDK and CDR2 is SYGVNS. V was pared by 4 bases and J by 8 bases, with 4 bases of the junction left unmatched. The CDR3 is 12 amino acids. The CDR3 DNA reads TGTGCCAGCAGTGCTGACAGGGACGGCTACACCTTC. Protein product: CASSADRDGYTF.

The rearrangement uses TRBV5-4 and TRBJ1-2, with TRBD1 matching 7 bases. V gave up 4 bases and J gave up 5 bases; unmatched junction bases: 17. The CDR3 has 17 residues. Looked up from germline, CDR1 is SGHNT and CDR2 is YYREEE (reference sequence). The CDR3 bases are TGTGCCAGCAGCCAGTACTGGGACAGCCAGGTCCCGTATGGCTACACCTTC. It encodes CASSQYWDSQVPYGYTF.

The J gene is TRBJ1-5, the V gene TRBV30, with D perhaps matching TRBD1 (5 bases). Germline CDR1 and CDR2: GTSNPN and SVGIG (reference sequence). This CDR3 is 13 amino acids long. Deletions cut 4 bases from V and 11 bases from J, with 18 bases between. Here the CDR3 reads CAWTGGGEGAQHF. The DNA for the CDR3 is TGTGCCTGGACTGGGGGAGGAGAAGGGGCCCAGCATTTT.

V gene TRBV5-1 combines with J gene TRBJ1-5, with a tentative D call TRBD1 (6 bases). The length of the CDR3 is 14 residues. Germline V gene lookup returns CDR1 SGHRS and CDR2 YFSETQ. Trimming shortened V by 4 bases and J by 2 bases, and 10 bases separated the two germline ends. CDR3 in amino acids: CASSPDSRNQPQHF. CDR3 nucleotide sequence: TGCGCCAGCAGCCCGGACAGCCGCAATCAGCCCCAGCATTTT.

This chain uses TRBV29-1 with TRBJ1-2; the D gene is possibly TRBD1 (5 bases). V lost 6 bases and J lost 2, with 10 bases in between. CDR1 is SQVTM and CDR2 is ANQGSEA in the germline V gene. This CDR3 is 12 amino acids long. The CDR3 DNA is TGCAGCGTCGGGGGGGACAACTATGGCTACACCTTC. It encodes CSVGGDNYGYTF.

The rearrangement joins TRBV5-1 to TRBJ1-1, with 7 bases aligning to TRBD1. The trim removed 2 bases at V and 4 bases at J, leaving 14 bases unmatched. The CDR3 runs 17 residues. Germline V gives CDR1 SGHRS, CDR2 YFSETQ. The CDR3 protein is CASSFETSHRGPTEAFF. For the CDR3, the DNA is TGCGCCAGCAGCTTCGAAACCTCCCACAGGGGTCCCACTGAAGCTTTCTTT. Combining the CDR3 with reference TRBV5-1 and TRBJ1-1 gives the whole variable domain KAGVTQTPRYLIKTRGQQVTLSCSPISGHRSVSWYQQTPGQGLQFLFEYFSETQRNKGNFPGRFSGRQFSNSRSEMNVSTLELGDSALYLCASSFETSHRGPTEAFFGQGTRLTVV.

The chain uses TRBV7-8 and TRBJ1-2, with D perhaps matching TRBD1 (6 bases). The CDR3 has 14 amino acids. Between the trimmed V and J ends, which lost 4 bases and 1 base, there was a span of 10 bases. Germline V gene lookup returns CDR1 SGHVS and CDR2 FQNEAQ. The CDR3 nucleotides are TGTGCCAGCAGCTCCGGACAGATTAACTATGGCTACACCTTC. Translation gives CASSSGQINYGYTF.

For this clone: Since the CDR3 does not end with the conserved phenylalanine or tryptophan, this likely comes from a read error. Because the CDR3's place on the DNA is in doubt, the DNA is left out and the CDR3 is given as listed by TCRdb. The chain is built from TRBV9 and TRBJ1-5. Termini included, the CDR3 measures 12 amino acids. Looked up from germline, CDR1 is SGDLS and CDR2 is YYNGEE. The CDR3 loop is CASSVGVPPPTL.

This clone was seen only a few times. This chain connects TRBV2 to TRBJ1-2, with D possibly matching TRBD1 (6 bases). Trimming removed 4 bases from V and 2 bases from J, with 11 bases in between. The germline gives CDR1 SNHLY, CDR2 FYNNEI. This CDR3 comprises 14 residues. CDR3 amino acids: CASSAQGGNYGYTF. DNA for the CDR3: TGTGCCAGCAGTGCACAGGGTGGAAACTATGGCTACACCTTC.

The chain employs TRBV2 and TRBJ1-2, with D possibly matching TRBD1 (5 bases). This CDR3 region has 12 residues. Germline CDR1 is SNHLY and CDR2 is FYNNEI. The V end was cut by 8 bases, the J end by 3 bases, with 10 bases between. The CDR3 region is CASPRADYGYTF. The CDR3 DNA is TGTGCCAGCCCCAGGGCGGACTATGGCTACACCTTC.

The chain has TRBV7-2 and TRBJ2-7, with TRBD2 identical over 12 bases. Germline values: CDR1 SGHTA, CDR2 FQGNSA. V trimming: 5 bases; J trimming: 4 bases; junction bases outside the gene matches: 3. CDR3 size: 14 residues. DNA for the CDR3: TGTGCCAGCAGCCAGGGACTAGCGGGTTACGAGCAGTACTTC. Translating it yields CASSQGLAGYEQYF.

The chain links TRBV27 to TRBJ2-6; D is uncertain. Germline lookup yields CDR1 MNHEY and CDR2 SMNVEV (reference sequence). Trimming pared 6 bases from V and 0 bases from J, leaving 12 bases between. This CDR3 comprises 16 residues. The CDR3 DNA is TGTGCCAGCAGGACCCTAGTGAGCTCTGGGGCCAACGTCCTGACTTTC. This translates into CASRTLVSSGANVLTF.

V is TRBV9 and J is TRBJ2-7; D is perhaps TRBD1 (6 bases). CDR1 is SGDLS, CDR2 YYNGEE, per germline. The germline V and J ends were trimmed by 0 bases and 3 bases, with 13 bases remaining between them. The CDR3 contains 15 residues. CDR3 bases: TGTGCCAGCAGCGTAGGGGAAACAGGGATCTACGAGCAGTACTTC. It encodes CASSVGETGIYEQYF.

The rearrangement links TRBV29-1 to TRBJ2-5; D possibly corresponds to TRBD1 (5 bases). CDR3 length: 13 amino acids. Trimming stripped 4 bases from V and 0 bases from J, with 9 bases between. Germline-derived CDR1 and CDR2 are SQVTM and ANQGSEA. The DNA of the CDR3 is TGCAGCGTTGTGGACACGAACCAAGAGACCCAGTACTTC. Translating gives CSVVDTNQETQYF. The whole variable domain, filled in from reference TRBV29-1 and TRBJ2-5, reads SAVISQKPSRDICQRGTSLTIQCQVDSQVTMMFWYRQQPGQSLTLIATANQGSEATYESGFVIDKFPISRPNLTFSTLTVSNMSPEDSSIYLCSVVDTNQETQYFGPGTRLLVL.

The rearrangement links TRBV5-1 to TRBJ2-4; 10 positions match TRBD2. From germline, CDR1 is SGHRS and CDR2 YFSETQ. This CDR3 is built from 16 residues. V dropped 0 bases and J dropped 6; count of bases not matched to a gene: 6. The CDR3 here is CASSLEGASGGNIQYF. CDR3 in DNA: TGCGCCAGCAGCTTGGAAGGGGCTAGCGGGGGAAACATTCAGTACTTC.